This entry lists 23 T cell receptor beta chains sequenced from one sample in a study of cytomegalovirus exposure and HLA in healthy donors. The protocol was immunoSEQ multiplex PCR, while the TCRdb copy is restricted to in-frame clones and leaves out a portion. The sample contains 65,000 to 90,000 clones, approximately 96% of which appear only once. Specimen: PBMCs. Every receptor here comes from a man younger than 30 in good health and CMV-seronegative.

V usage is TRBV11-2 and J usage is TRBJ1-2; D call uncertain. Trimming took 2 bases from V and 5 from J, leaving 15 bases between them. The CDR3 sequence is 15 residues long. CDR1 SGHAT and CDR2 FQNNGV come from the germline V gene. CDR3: CASSLSSTTRYGYTF. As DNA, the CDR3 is TGTGCCAGCAGCTTATCCTCCACGACAAGATATGGCTACACCTTC.

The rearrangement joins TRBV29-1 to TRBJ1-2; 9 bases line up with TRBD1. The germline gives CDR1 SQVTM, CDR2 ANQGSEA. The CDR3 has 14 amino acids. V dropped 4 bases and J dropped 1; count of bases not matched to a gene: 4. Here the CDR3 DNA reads TGCAGCGTTGCAGACAGGGGGATTAACTATGGCTACACCTTC. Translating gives CSVADRGINYGYTF.

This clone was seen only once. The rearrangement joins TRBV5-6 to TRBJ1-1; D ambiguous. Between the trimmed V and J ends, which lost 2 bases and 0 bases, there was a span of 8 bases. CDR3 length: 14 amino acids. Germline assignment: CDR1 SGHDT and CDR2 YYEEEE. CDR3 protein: CASSFFRLNTEAFF. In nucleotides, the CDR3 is TGTGCCAGCAGCTTCTTTCGTCTGAACACTGAAGCTTTCTTT.

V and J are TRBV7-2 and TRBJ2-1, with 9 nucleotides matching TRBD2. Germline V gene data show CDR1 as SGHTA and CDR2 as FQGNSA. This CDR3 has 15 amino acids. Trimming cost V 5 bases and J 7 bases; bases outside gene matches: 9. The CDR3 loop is CASSPQGGGANEQFF. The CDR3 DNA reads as TGTGCCAGCAGCCCCCAGGGCGGGGGGGCGAATGAGCAGTTCTTC.

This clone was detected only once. CDR3 in amino acids: CASSLAPGEGPGEAFF. CDR3 nucleotide sequence: TGCGCCAGCAGCCTAGCCCCAGGGGAGGGGCCCGGTGAAGCTTTCTTT. The chain is built from TRBV4-1 and TRBJ1-1, with D possibly being TRBD1 (6 bases). The germline V gene has CDR1 MGHRA and CDR2 YSYEKL. The CDR3 extends over 16 amino acids. Trimming took off 4 bases at V and 7 bases at J, with 22 bases between the two ends.

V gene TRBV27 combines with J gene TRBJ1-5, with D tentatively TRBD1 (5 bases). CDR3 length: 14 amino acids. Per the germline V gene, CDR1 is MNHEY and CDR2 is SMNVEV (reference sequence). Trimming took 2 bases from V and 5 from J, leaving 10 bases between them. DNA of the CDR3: TGTGCCAGCAGTTTAGGGCAGGGTTATCAGCCCCAGCATTTT. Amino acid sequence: CASSLGQGYQPQHF.

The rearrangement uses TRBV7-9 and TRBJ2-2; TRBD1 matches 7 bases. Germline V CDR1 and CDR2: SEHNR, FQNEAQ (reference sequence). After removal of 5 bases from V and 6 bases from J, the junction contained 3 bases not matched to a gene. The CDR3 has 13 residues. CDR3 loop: CASSPTGSGELFF. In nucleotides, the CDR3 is TGTGCCAGCAGCCCGACAGGGTCCGGGGAGCTGTTTTTT.

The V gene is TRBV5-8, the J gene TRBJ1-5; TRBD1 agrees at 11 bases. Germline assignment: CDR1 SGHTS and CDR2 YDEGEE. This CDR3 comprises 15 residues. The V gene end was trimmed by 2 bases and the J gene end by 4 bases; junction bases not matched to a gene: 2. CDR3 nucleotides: TGTGCCAGCAGCTTCGGGGACAGGGGGAATCAGCCCCAGCATTTT. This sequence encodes CASSFGDRGNQPQHF.

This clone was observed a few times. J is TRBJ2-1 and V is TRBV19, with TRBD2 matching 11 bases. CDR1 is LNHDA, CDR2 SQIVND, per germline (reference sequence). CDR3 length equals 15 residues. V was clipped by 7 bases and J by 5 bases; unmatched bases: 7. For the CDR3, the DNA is TGTGCCAGTACCTATCCGGGACTAGCGGACAATGAGCAGTTCTTC. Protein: CASTYPGLADNEQFF.

CDR3 in amino acids: CASRSGQIQETQYF. The CDR3 DNA sequence: TGCGCCAGCCGATCAGGACAGATACAAGAGACCCAGTACTTC. This chain connects TRBV5-1 to TRBJ2-5, with TRBD1 as a possible D gene (6 bases). CDR1 is SGHRS and CDR2 is YFSETQ in the germline V gene. The CDR3 consists of 14 residues. Trimming took off 7 bases at V and 2 bases at J, with 15 bases between the two ends.

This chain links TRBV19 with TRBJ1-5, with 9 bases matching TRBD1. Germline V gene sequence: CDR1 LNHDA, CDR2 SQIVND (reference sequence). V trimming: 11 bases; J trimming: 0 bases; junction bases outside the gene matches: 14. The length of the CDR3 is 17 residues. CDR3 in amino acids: CARFWDRALYSNQPQHF. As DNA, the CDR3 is TGTGCCCGCTTCTGGGACAGGGCGCTTTATAGCAATCAGCCCCAGCATTTT.

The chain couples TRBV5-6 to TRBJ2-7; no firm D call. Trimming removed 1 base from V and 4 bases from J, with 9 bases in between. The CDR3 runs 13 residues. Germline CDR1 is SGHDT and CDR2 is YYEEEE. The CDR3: CASSLSPMYEQYF. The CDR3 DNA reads TGTGCCAGCAGCTTGAGCCCAATGTACGAGCAGTACTTC.

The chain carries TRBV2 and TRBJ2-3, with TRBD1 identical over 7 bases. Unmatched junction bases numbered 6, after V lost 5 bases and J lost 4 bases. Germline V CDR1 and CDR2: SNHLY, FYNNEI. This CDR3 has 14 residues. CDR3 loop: CASSPTGMPDTQYF. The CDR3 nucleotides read TGTGCCAGCAGTCCGACAGGGATGCCAGATACGCAGTATTTT.

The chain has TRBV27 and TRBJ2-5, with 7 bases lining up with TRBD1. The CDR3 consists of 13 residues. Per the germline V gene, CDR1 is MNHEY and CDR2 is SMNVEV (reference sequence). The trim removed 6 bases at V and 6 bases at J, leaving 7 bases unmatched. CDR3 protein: CASSPDREKTQYF. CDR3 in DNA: TGTGCCAGCAGCCCTGACAGGGAGAAGACCCAGTACTTC.

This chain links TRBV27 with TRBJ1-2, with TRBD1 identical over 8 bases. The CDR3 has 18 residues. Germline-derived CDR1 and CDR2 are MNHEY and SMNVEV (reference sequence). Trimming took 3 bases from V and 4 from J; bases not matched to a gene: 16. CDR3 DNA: TGTGCCAGCAGTTTTCTGGGGGGACAGACAGGGGTTGCCTATGGCTACACCTTC. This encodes CASSFLGGQTGVAYGYTF.

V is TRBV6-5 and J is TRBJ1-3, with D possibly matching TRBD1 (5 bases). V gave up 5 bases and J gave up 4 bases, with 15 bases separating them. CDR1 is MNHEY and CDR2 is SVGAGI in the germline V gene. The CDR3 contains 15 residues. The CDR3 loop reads CASSQPGVGGNTIYF. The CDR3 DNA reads TGTGCCAGCAGTCAACCGGGGGTTGGGGGAAACACCATATATTTT.

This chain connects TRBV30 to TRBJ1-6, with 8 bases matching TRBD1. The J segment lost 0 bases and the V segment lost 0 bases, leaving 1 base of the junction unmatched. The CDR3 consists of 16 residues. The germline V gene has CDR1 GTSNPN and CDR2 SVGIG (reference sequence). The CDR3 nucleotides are TGTGCCTGGAGTGTAACAGGGGGCTCCTATAATTCACCCCTCCACTTT. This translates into CAWSVTGGSYNSPLHF.

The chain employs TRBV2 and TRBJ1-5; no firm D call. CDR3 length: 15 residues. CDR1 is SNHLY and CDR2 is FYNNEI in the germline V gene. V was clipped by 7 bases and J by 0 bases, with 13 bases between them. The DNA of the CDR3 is TGTGCCAGCAAGGAGGACGTAAATAGCAATCAGCCCCAGCATTTT. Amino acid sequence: CASKEDVNSNQPQHF.

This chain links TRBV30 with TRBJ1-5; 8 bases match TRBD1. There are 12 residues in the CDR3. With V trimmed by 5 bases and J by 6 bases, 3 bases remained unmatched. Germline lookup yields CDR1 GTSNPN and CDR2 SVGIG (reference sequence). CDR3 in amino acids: CAWGDRGQPQHF. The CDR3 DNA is TGTGCCTGGGGCGACAGGGGTCAGCCCCAGCATTTT. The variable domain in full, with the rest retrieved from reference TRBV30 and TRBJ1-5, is SQTIHQWPATLVQPVGSPLSLECTVEGTSNPNLYWYRQAAGRGLQLLFYSVGIGQISSEVPQNLSASRPQDRQFILSSKKLLLSDSGFYLCAWGDRGQPQHFGDGTRLSIL.

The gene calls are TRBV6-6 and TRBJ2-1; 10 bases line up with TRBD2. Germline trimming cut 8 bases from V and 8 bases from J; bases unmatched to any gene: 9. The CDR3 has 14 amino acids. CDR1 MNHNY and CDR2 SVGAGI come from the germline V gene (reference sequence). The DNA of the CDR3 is TGTGCCAGCGACTCTAGCGGGGGAATGGATGAGCAGTTCTTC. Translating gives CASDSSGGMDEQFF.

DNA of the CDR3: TGTGCCAGCAGCTTAGAATTGGGCTTTCGCACTGAAGCTTTCTTT. This encodes CASSLELGFRTEAFF. The chain recombines TRBV7-8 with TRBJ1-1; D is ambiguous. The CDR3 contains 15 residues. The germline gives CDR1 SGHVS, CDR2 FQNEAQ. V lost 1 base and J 4 bases, leaving 13 bases between the germline ends.

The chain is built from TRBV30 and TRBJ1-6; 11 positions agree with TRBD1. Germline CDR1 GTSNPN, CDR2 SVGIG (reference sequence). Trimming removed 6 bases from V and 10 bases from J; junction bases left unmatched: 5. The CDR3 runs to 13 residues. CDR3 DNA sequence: TGTGCCTGTGGGACAGGGGGAGTCTCACCCCTCCACTTT. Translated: CACGTGGVSPLHF. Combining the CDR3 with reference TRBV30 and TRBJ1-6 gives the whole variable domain SQTIHQWPATLVQPVGSPLSLECTVEGTSNPNLYWYRQAAGRGLQLLFYSVGIGQISSEVPQNLSASRPQDRQFILSSKKLLLSDSGFYLCACGTGGVSPLHFGNGTRLTVT.

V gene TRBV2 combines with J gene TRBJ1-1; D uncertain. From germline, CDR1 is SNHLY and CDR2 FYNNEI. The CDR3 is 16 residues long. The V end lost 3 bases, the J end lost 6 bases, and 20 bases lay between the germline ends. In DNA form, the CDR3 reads TGTGCCAGCAGTGATTCCTTTTCGCAGGTTGAATCTGAAGCTTTCTTT. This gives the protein CASSDSFSQVESEAFF.